The clone carrying this T cell receptor beta chain occurred a few times. Its specificity is not known. This sample stems from a study of blood T cells in healthy people across ages. The study's findings and limits: Measured against age, TCR beta diversity per million T cells decreased in a roughly linear manner.

A second PCR, run for roughly 7 to 12 cycles, used a sample-barcoded 5' primer plus a J-beta primer mix. From the 5' RACE reads, TCRdb called clonotypes with MiXCR, one entry per CDR3 protein. The sample yields approximately 580,000 distinct CDR3 sequences, 24% seen once. Per the germline V gene, CDR1 is MNHEY and CDR2 is SMNVEV (reference sequence). The CDR3 is 16 amino acids. Trimming left V 2 bases short and J 2 bases short, with 14 bases between. The same data also contributed to another study, on T cells of mothers and their children. That work states: Sequencing got over 8 million TCR beta CDR3 reads from each mother and roughly 3 million from each child.

This clonotype was obtained from a boy younger than 18 in good health. Input material: blood. The V and J genes are TRBV27 and TRBJ2-3; D call uncertain. The CDR3 protein is CASSLMTGYDTDTQYF. The CDR3 DNA is TGTGCCAGCAGTTTAATGACCGGGTACGACACAGATACGCAGTATTTT.